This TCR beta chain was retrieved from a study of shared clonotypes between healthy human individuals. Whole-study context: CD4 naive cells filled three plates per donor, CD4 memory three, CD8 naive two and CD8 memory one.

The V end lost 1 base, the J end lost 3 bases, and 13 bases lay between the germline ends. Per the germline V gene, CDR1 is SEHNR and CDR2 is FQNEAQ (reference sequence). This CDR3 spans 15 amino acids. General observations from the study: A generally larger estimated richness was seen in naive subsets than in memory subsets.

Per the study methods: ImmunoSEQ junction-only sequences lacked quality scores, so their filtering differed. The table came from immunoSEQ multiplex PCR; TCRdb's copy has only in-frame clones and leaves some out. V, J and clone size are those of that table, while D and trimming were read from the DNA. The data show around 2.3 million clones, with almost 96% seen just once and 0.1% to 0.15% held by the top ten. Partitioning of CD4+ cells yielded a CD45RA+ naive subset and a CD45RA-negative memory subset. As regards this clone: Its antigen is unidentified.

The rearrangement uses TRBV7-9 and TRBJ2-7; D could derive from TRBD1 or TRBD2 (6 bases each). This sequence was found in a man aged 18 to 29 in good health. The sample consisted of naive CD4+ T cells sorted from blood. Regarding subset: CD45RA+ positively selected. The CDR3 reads CASSLVGGTGYEQYF. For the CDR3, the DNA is TGTGCCAGCAGCTTAGTAGGGGGGACGGGCTACGAGCAGTACTTC.